This is a list of T cell receptor beta chains from one sample in a study of blood T cell repertoires in COVID-19. Sequencing used immunoSEQ multiplex PCR; TCRdb keeps in-frame clones, though not all of them. The sample lists approximately 500,000 clones; less than 90% were seen once. The sample comprised peripheral blood. The receptors shown here come from a woman in her 50s with COVID-19, enrolled during active disease. CDR3s include the opening cysteine and the closing phenylalanine or tryptophan. The order of the fields is CDR3 DNA, CDR3 protein, V gene, clone size, J gene, D gene. D genes are given only for firm matches. Size tells how often a clone was seen (once, few, many) or the class of an expanded clone, and some rows leave it out.

CDR3 DNA: TGTGCCAGTAGTATAATCCGGAGCTCTGGAAACACCATATATTTT
CDR3 protein: CASSIIRSSGNTIYF
V gene: TRBV19
clone size: -
J gene: TRBJ1-3
D gene: -

CDR3 DNA: TGTGCCAGCAGCTCCCTAGCGGGGGGGCGACAAGAGACCCAGTACTTC
CDR3 protein: CASSSLAGGRQETQYF
V gene: TRBV7-7
clone size: -
J gene: TRBJ2-5
D gene: TRBD2

CDR3 DNA: TGTGCCAGCAGTTCAGTATGGGACAGAGAAAAACTGTTTTTT
CDR3 protein: CASSSVWDREKLFF
V gene: TRBV28
clone size: -
J gene: TRBJ1-4
D gene: TRBD1

CDR3 DNA: TGTGCCAGTAGTCCACATCCGGGTCGGGCTTTCTTT
CDR3 protein: CASSPHPGRAFF
V gene: TRBV19
clone size: few
J gene: TRBJ1-1
D gene: -

CDR3 DNA: TGTGCCAGCAAGGGGACAGCCTATGGCTACACCTTC
CDR3 protein: CASKGTAYGYTF
V gene: TRBV12-3/TRBV12-4
clone size: -
J gene: TRBJ1-2
D gene: TRBD1

CDR3 DNA: TGTGCCAGCAGCTTAGATCAGGGTATCGATGAGCAGTTCTTC
CDR3 protein: CASSLDQGIDEQFF
V gene: TRBV7-9
clone size: -
J gene: TRBJ2-1
D gene: -

CDR3 DNA: TGTGCCAGCAGCTCCGGGAGCCTCAATCAGCCCCAGCATTTT
CDR3 protein: CASSSGSLNQPQHF
V gene: TRBV7-9
clone size: few
J gene: TRBJ1-5
D gene: -

CDR3 DNA: TGCAGCGTTGAACAGACAGGGGGAAATGAGCAGTTCTTC
CDR3 protein: CSVEQTGGNEQFF
V gene: TRBV29-1
clone size: -
J gene: TRBJ2-1
D gene: TRBD1

CDR3 DNA: TGTGCCTGGATCGCGGACAGCGTCTCCGTATATGGCTACACCTTC
CDR3 protein: CAWIADSVSVYGYTF
V gene: TRBV30
clone size: -
J gene: TRBJ1-2
D gene: -

CDR3 DNA: TGTGCCAGCAGGCCCAGGGAAAACTATGGCTACACCTTC
CDR3 protein: CASRPRENYGYTF
V gene: TRBV12-3/TRBV12-4
clone size: -
J gene: TRBJ1-2
D gene: -

CDR3 DNA: TGTGCCAGCAGTACTACAGGGCGCAGGGAGCTGTTTTTT
CDR3 protein: CASSTTGRRELFF
V gene: TRBV6-5
clone size: -
J gene: TRBJ2-2
D gene: -

CDR3 DNA: TGCGCCAGCAGGGAGGCTCCCAGCTCCTACAATGAGCAGTTCTTC
CDR3 protein: CASREAPSSYNEQFF
V gene: TRBV5-1
clone size: -
J gene: TRBJ2-1
D gene: -

CDR3 DNA: TGTGCCAGCAGCAGAGGGAGAGCTAATGAAAAACTGTTTTTT
CDR3 protein: CASSRGRANEKLFF
V gene: TRBV3-1/TRBV3-2
clone size: -
J gene: TRBJ1-4
D gene: -

CDR3 DNA: TGTGCCAGCAGTAACCGGCGACAGTCACAAATGAACACTGAAGCTTTCTTT
CDR3 protein: CASSNRRQSQMNTEAFF
V gene: TRBV2
clone size: -
J gene: TRBJ1-1
D gene: -

CDR3 DNA: TGTGCCAGCAGCAGAGCGGAAGGCTACACCTTC
CDR3 protein: CASSRAEGYTF
V gene: TRBV3-1/TRBV3-2
clone size: -
J gene: TRBJ1-2
D gene: -

CDR3 DNA: TGTGCCAGCAGCCCCCTCGGGGAGGTGGGGGAAAAACTGTTTTTT
CDR3 protein: CASSPLGEVGEKLFF
V gene: TRBV9
clone size: -
J gene: TRBJ1-4
D gene: -

CDR3 DNA: TGTGCCAGTAGGATCTATGTACTCAGCAATCAGCCCCAGCATTTT
CDR3 protein: CASRIYVLSNQPQHF
V gene: TRBV19
clone size: -
J gene: TRBJ1-5
D gene: -

CDR3 DNA: TGTGCCAGCAGCGCCTGGCAGATCGCCTATGGCTACACCTTC
CDR3 protein: CASSAWQIAYGYTF
V gene: TRBV5-6
clone size: -
J gene: TRBJ1-2
D gene: -

CDR3 DNA: TGTGCCACCAGTGACCCAGGACAGGATCGCAATGAGCAGTTCTTC
CDR3 protein: CATSDPGQDRNEQFF
V gene: TRBV24-1
clone size: -
J gene: TRBJ2-1
D gene: TRBD1

CDR3 DNA: TGTGCCAGCAGTTTACCGGGGTCACCCCTCCACTTT
CDR3 protein: CASSLPGSPLHF
V gene: TRBV28
clone size: -
J gene: TRBJ1-6
D gene: -

CDR3 DNA: TGCGCCAGCAGTGAGGACAGGGGGCCGGATGAAAAACTGTTTTTT
CDR3 protein: CASSEDRGPDEKLFF
V gene: TRBV10-2
clone size: -
J gene: TRBJ1-4
D gene: TRBD1

CDR3 DNA: TGTGCCAGCAGCTTGGCGGCGGCTGGCAGAGCTTTCTTT
CDR3 protein: CASSLAAAGRAFF
V gene: TRBV5-5
clone size: -
J gene: TRBJ1-1
D gene: -

CDR3 DNA: TGTGCCAGTAGTATTAGAGGACAGGACCTTAACTATGGCTACACCTTC
CDR3 protein: CASSIRGQDLNYGYTF
V gene: TRBV19
clone size: -
J gene: TRBJ1-2
D gene: TRBD1

CDR3 DNA: TGTGCCAGCAGTGAAATACAGGGATATTCACCCCTCCACTTT
CDR3 protein: CASSEIQGYSPLHF
V gene: TRBV6-1
clone size: -
J gene: TRBJ1-6
D gene: -

CDR3 DNA: TGTGCCATCAGCGAGGGACAGGTGAACACTGAAGCTTTCTTT
CDR3 protein: CAISEGQVNTEAFF
V gene: TRBV10-3
clone size: -
J gene: TRBJ1-1
D gene: TRBD1

CDR3 DNA: TGTGCCTGGGTCCCCTATGGACAGTTGATAATCGGAAACACCATATATTTT
CDR3 protein: CAWVPYGQLIIGNTIYF
V gene: TRBV30
clone size: -
J gene: TRBJ1-3
D gene: -

CDR3 DNA: TGTGCCAGCAGCTTGGGACAGATAGATGAAAAACTGTTTTTT
CDR3 protein: CASSLGQIDEKLFF
V gene: TRBV7-9
clone size: -
J gene: TRBJ1-4
D gene: TRBD1

CDR3 DNA: TGTGCCAGCAGTTTAGCAGGGGGCCCCACCTATGGCTACACCTTC
CDR3 protein: CASSLAGGPTYGYTF
V gene: TRBV28
clone size: once
J gene: TRBJ1-2
D gene: TRBD1

CDR3 DNA: TGTGCCAGCAGCGACCAAACTGGACTGAGGTCTATCTTC
CDR3 protein: CASSDQTGLRSIF
V gene: TRBV5-4
clone size: -
J gene: TRBJ2-1
D gene: -

CDR3 DNA: TGTGCCAGCAGCTTCCCTGAGACAGGGGAGTGGGAAGAGACCCAGTACTTC
CDR3 protein: CASSFPETGEWEETQYF
V gene: TRBV7-2
clone size: -
J gene: TRBJ2-5
D gene: TRBD1

CDR3 DNA: TGTGCCAGCAGCTCTTTCAAGCAACTCTACAATGAGCAGTTCTTC
CDR3 protein: CASSSFKQLYNEQFF
V gene: TRBV5-4
clone size: few
J gene: TRBJ2-1
D gene: -

CDR3 DNA: TGTGCCAGCACCCCTACAGGGGGCTCGTGGGAAAAACTGTTTTTT
CDR3 protein: CASTPTGGSWEKLFF
V gene: TRBV27
clone size: -
J gene: TRBJ1-4
D gene: TRBD1

CDR3 DNA: TGTGCCAGCAGCGTAGTGGAGACTGGAAACACCATATATTTT
CDR3 protein: CASSVVETGNTIYF
V gene: TRBV9
clone size: -
J gene: TRBJ1-3
D gene: -

CDR3 DNA: TGTGCCAGCAGTGAATCGGGACAGGGTTTTGTTTTGACTAATGAAAAACTGTTTTTT
CDR3 protein: CASSESGQGFVLTNEKLFF
V gene: TRBV27
clone size: -
J gene: TRBJ1-4
D gene: TRBD1

CDR3 DNA: TGTGCCAGCAGCTTGGAAGGGGGCTTTGGGGAGCAGTACTTC
CDR3 protein: CASSLEGGFGEQYF
V gene: TRBV5-4
clone size: -
J gene: TRBJ2-7
D gene: TRBD1

CDR3 DNA: TGCGCCAGCAGCCAAACGACAGTGAACGAGCAGTACTTC
CDR3 protein: CASSQTTVNEQYF
V gene: TRBV4-1
clone size: once
J gene: TRBJ2-7
D gene: -

CDR3 DNA: TGTGCCAGCAGCGTCGACCCCACAGGGAGTCCCTCTAATTCACCCCTCCACTTT
CDR3 protein: CASSVDPTGSPSNSPLHF
V gene: TRBV9
clone size: few
J gene: TRBJ1-6
D gene: -

CDR3 DNA: TGTGCCAGCAGACCTGCGACAGGGGGCGCGAGTAACACTGAAGCTTTCTTT
CDR3 protein: CASRPATGGASNTEAFF
V gene: TRBV5-6
clone size: -
J gene: TRBJ1-1
D gene: TRBD1

CDR3 DNA: TGCGCCAGCAGCCCCCAAGGAGCGGTCCTGGGGTACGAGCAGTACTTC
CDR3 protein: CASSPQGAVLGYEQYF
V gene: TRBV4-1
clone size: -
J gene: TRBJ2-7
D gene: -

CDR3 DNA: TGTGCCAGCAGCTTAGCTCCAGGGGAGAGAGAAAAACTGTTTTTT
CDR3 protein: CASSLAPGEREKLFF
V gene: TRBV7-9
clone size: -
J gene: TRBJ1-4
D gene: -

CDR3 DNA: TGTGCCAGCAGTGAATCAGGGTATAATAATCAGCCCCAGCATTTT
CDR3 protein: CASSESGYNNQPQHF
V gene: TRBV6-1
clone size: few
J gene: TRBJ1-5
D gene: -

CDR3 DNA: TGTGCCAGTAGTGAAACCGGGACAGCTATCTACGAGCAGTACTTC
CDR3 protein: CASSETGTAIYEQYF
V gene: TRBV19
clone size: -
J gene: TRBJ2-7
D gene: TRBD1

CDR3 DNA: TGTGCCAGTAGTATAGAGTTGGGAGGAAATGGAGAAAAACTGTTTTTT
CDR3 protein: CASSIELGGNGEKLFF
V gene: TRBV19
clone size: -
J gene: TRBJ1-4
D gene: -

CDR3 DNA: TGTGCCAGCACCGACAGTCGAAATCAGCCCCAGCATTTT
CDR3 protein: CASTDSRNQPQHF
V gene: TRBV6-6
clone size: -
J gene: TRBJ1-5
D gene: -

CDR3 DNA: TGTGCCAGTAGTATGGCCAGCGGGGCTGAAGCTTTCTTT
CDR3 protein: CASSMASGAEAFF
V gene: TRBV19
clone size: -
J gene: TRBJ1-1
D gene: -